These 27 T cell receptor beta chains came from one sample sequenced in a study of T cell changes during pregnancy in multiple sclerosis. Sequencing was performed with immunoSEQ multiplex PCR; in TCRdb, only in-frame clones are kept and a portion is missing. The table records 30,000 to 35,000 clones, 90% of them present only once. The sequencing here drew on CD8+ T cells from peripheral blood mononuclear cells, taken in the first trimester of pregnancy. The receptor source for this set is a female donor with multiple sclerosis, enrolled in a pregnancy study.

The chain carries TRBV28 and TRBJ2-7; D is unclear. Trimming took off 10 bases at V and 4 bases at J, with 17 bases between the two ends. The CDR3 length is 13 residues. Germline V gives CDR1 MDHEN, CDR2 SYDVKM. CDR3 nucleotides: TGTGCCACTAAGAGGCCCCCTTATTACGAGCAGTACTTC. It is translated as CATKRPPYYEQYF.

The chain is built from TRBV7-9 and TRBJ2-1; 7 nucleotides line up with TRBD1. The J segment lost 7 bases and the V segment lost 5 bases, leaving 11 bases of the junction unmatched. This CDR3 has 15 residues. From germline, CDR1 is SEHNR and CDR2 FQNEAQ (reference sequence). The CDR3 bases are TGTGCCAGCAGCCCCCCCGGGACAGCTTATAATGAGCAGTTCTTC. This codes for CASSPPGTAYNEQFF.

This rearrangement joins TRBV7-6 to TRBJ1-1; 11 nucleotides agree with TRBD1. The germline gives CDR1 SGHVS, CDR2 FNYEAQ. The CDR3 runs to 14 residues. Germline trimming cut 5 bases from V and 5 bases from J; bases unmatched to any gene: 4. CDR3 loop: CASSVGQGVTEAFF. The CDR3 nucleotides are TGTGCCAGCAGCGTGGGACAGGGGGTTACTGAAGCTTTCTTT. Full variable domain (remainder filled in from reference TRBV7-6 and TRBJ1-1): GAGVSQSPRYKVTKRGQDVALRCDPISGHVSLYWYRQALGQGPEFLTYFNYEAQQDKSGLPNDRFSAERPEGSISTLTIQRTEQRDSAMYRCASSVGQGVTEAFFGQGTRLTVV.

The rearrangement joins TRBV6-5 to TRBJ2-1; 8 bases match TRBD2. CDR3 size: 13 residues. CDR1 and CDR2 from the germline V gene are MNHEY and SVGAGI. Unmatched junction bases numbered 11, after V lost 7 bases and J lost 12 bases. The CDR3 region is CASTDLSGKMQFF. The CDR3 DNA sequence: TGTGCCAGCACCGACCTTAGCGGGAAAATGCAGTTCTTC.

V and J are TRBV7-3 and TRBJ2-1; D is perhaps TRBD2 (6 bases). V gave up 0 bases and J gave up 4 bases, with 19 bases separating them. This CDR3 comprises 18 residues. In germline, CDR1 is SGHTA, CDR2 FQGTGA. The CDR3 reads CASSLTGNTGESYNEQFF. The CDR3 region has the DNA TGTGCCAGCAGCTTAACGGGAAATACGGGAGAGAGTTACAATGAGCAGTTCTTC.

This clone showed up just a few times. The chain uses TRBV19 and TRBJ2-1; weak D call: TRBD1 (7 bases). Germline V gene lookup returns CDR1 LNHDA and CDR2 SQIVND (reference sequence). The V end was cut by 10 bases, the J end by 7 bases, with 20 bases between. The CDR3 runs 14 residues. The CDR3 nucleotides read TGTGCCACTTCCGGAGGGGGCGAGATTAATGAGCAGTTCTTC. This translates into CATSGGGEINEQFF.

This clone appeared a few times. The rearrangement joins TRBV27 to TRBJ2-3; 7 positions match TRBD2. Germline-derived CDR1 and CDR2 are MNHEY and SMNVEV (reference sequence). CDR3 length: 14 residues. V was clipped by 11 bases and J by 4 bases; unmatched bases: 12. CDR3 sequence reads: CAWGGAGDSDTQYF. DNA of the CDR3: TGTGCCTGGGGCGGGGCGGGAGATTCAGATACGCAGTATTTT.

CDR3: CASSFRLAGGLSYEQYF. In DNA form, the CDR3 reads TGTGCCAGCAGCTTCCGACTAGCGGGAGGGCTCAGTTACGAGCAGTACTTC. The V call is TRBV7-8, the J call TRBJ2-7; 14 bases map to TRBD2. Unmatched junction bases numbered 8, after V lost 3 bases and J lost 4 bases. This CDR3 has 17 residues. Germline V gene sequence: CDR1 SGHVS, CDR2 FQNEAQ.

The CDR3 protein is CASSPDPGNVQPQHF. The CDR3 DNA reads TGTGCCAGCTCACCAGACCCGGGAAACGTCCAGCCCCAGCATTTT. The chain combines TRBV18 with TRBJ1-5; D is uncertain. Germline CDR1 KGHSH, CDR2 LQKENI. The V end lost 2 bases, the J end lost 7 bases, and 15 bases lay between the germline ends. The CDR3 consists of 15 residues.

The CDR3 here is CASSSRTGDVFEQYF. In DNA form, the CDR3 reads TGTGCCAGCAGCTCCCGGACAGGGGATGTTTTCGAGCAGTACTTC. The chain combines TRBV9 with TRBJ2-7; 9 bases are a match to TRBD1. The CDR3 length is 15 residues. With 4 bases clipped from V and 6 bases from J, the junction kept 11 bases outside the gene matches. The germline V gene has CDR1 SGDLS and CDR2 YYNGEE.

This clone has just one count. The chain carries TRBV6-6 and TRBJ2-5; maybe TRBD1 (6 bases). The DNA end is more similar to TRBJ2-7, so the J call may be wrong. The germline gives CDR1 MNHNY, CDR2 SVGAGI (reference sequence). The CDR3 sequence is 15 residues long. The CDR3 coding sequence is TGTGCCAGCAGTTACTCAGGACAGCCGCCCTACGAGCAGTACTTC. It specifies CASSYSGQPPYEQYF.

The V call is TRBV11-3, the J call TRBJ2-7; 8 bases line up with TRBD1. J was trimmed by 2 bases and V by 5 bases; bases with no gene match: 8. Germline CDR1 reads SGHNT; CDR2 reads YENEEA. The CDR3 is made up of 15 amino acids. This CDR3 is CASSPGQEKTYEQYF. CDR3 bases: TGTGCCAGCAGCCCGGGACAGGAGAAAACCTACGAGCAGTACTTC.

This chain joins TRBV5-1 and TRBJ2-2; 9 bases fit TRBD1. The CDR3 is 16 residues long. Germline lookup yields CDR1 SGHRS and CDR2 YFSETQ. V gave up 3 bases and J gave up 6 bases; unmatched junction bases: 9. CDR3 in amino acids: CASSSGQGEYPGELFF. CDR3 coding DNA: TGCGCCAGCAGCTCGGGACAGGGCGAGTATCCCGGGGAGCTGTTTTTT.

This clone appeared a single time. The chain combines TRBV19 with TRBJ1-1; tentative D call: TRBD1 (5 bases). The ends were cut back, 7 bases at V and 1 base at J, with 10 bases in the middle. The CDR3 has 13 residues. Germline V gene sequence: CDR1 LNHDA, CDR2 SQIVND (reference sequence). CDR3: CASTSTGNTEAFF. CDR3 nucleotide sequence: TGTGCCAGTACCTCCACAGGGAACACTGAAGCTTTCTTT. The full variable domain, in which reference TRBV19 and TRBJ1-1 provide the parts outside the CDR3, is DGGITQSPKYLFRKEGQNVTLSCEQNLNHDAMYWYRQDPGQGLRLIYYSQIVNDFQKGDIAEGYSVSREKKESFPLTVTSAQKNPTAFYLCASTSTGNTEAFFGQGTRLTVV.

The CDR3 DNA is TGTGCCAGCAGTCCGTCAGCGGGAGCCACAGATACGCAGTATTTT. This translates into CASSPSAGATDTQYF. The rearrangement joins TRBV27 to TRBJ2-3; 8 bases are a match to TRBD2. Looked up from germline, CDR1 is MNHEY and CDR2 is SMNVEV (reference sequence). The CDR3 totals 15 residues. V lost 5 bases to trimming and J lost 2 bases; unmatched junction nucleotides: 6.

J is TRBJ2-4 and V is TRBV4-3; D perhaps matches TRBD1 (6 bases). The CDR3 is 17 residues long. The V gene lost 3 bases and the J gene lost 2 bases, with 17 bases spanning the gap. Germline V CDR1 and CDR2: LGHNA, YSLEER. CDR3 in amino acids: CASSQGVSRGTKNIQYF. Written as DNA, the CDR3 is TGCGCCAGCAGCCAGGGGGTTTCCAGGGGTACCAAAAACATTCAGTACTTC.

The V gene is TRBV28, the J gene TRBJ2-2; D gene uncertain. Germline assignment: CDR1 MDHEN and CDR2 SYDVKM. CDR3 length equals 14 residues. V lost 2 bases, J lost 2 bases, and 6 bases lay in between. The CDR3 sequence is CASSLRLNTGELFF. The DNA for the CDR3 is TGTGCCAGCAGTTTACGTCTCAACACCGGGGAGCTGTTTTTT.

DNA for the CDR3: TGTGCCAGCAGTTTACTAGCGCAGTACAATGAGCAGTTCTTC. The encoded protein is CASSLLAQYNEQFF. The chain carries TRBV27 and TRBJ2-1; D is possibly TRBD2 (6 bases). The V gene lost 2 bases and the J gene lost 4 bases, with 9 bases spanning the gap. Germline loops: CDR1 MNHEY, CDR2 SMNVEV (reference sequence). There are 14 residues in the CDR3.

The table lists this clone with a count of one. The V and J genes are TRBV7-2 and TRBJ2-1, with 13 bases that match TRBD2. From germline, CDR1 is SGHTA and CDR2 FQGNSA. CDR3 size: 17 residues. V lost 4 bases, J lost 9 bases, and 12 bases stayed unmatched. CDR3 sequence: CASSSRLAGGSKAEQFF. In nucleotides, the CDR3 is TGTGCCAGCAGCTCAAGACTAGCGGGAGGTAGTAAGGCTGAGCAGTTCTTC.

The rearrangement uses TRBV2 and TRBJ2-7; the D gene is possibly TRBD1 (7 bases). Germline loops: CDR1 SNHLY, CDR2 FYNNEI. The CDR3 sequence is 14 residues long. V dropped 3 bases and J dropped 5 bases, with 14 bases sitting between them. DNA of the CDR3: TGTGCCAGCAGTGACATGGCAGGGGGGCACGAGCAGTACTTC. Translation: CASSDMAGGHEQYF.

The chain employs TRBV30 and TRBJ2-5, with a tentative D call TRBD2 (7 bases). Deletions cut 1 base from V and 5 bases from J, with 17 bases between. The CDR3 is made up of 15 amino acids. Germline V lookup: CDR1 GTSNPN, CDR2 SVGIG (reference sequence). CDR3 loop: CAWSDPWEGGETQYF. CDR3 coding DNA: TGTGCCTGGAGTGACCCCTGGGAGGGGGGGGAGACCCAGTACTTC.

V usage is TRBV9 and J usage is TRBJ1-1; 7 nucleotides agree with TRBD1. CDR3 size: 15 residues. CDR1 and CDR2 from the germline V gene are SGDLS and YYNGEE. After removal of 0 bases from V and 3 bases from J, the junction contained 5 bases not matched to a gene. In nucleotides, the CDR3 is TGTGCCAGCAGCGTAGGGACAGGCGCCGACACTGAAGCTTTCTTT. Amino acids: CASSVGTGADTEAFF.

This clone was counted once. This chain joins TRBV5-4 and TRBJ2-3, with 9 bases lining up with TRBD2. Germline CDR1 SGHNT, CDR2 YYREEE (reference sequence). CDR3 length: 17 amino acids. J lost 7 bases, V lost 0 bases, and 12 bases had no gene match. In DNA, the CDR3 is TGTGCCAGCAGCTTGGGGGAAATGGGGCGGGAGGGGCATACGCAGTATTTT. Protein product: CASSLGEMGREGHTQYF.

This sequence joins TRBV19 and TRBJ2-1, with D possibly matching TRBD1 (5 bases). The germline gives CDR1 LNHDA, CDR2 SQIVND (reference sequence). The germline V and J ends were trimmed by 1 base and 6 bases, with 13 bases remaining between them. The CDR3 extends over 15 amino acids. CDR3 loop: CASSIAPGLGNEQFF. CDR3 in DNA: TGTGCCAGTAGTATAGCGCCAGGGCTTGGCAATGAGCAGTTCTTC.

This clone came up many times. This sequence joins TRBV27 and TRBJ2-1; TRBD2 agrees at 12 bases. CDR3 length: 16 amino acids. V lost 6 bases to trimming and J lost 4 bases; unmatched junction nucleotides: 7. From germline, CDR1 is MNHEY and CDR2 SMNVEV (reference sequence). The CDR3 protein is CASRIASGRGYNEQFF. DNA for the CDR3: TGTGCCAGCAGGATCGCTAGCGGGAGGGGTTACAATGAGCAGTTCTTC.

V and J are TRBV28 and TRBJ2-7, with TRBD2 matching over 13 bases. From germline, CDR1 is MDHEN and CDR2 SYDVKM. The V segment lost 5 bases and the J segment 7 bases; nucleotides outside the gene matches: 17. This CDR3 region has 18 residues. The CDR3 bases are TGTGCCAGCAGTCCGATAATCCCTCCGGGACTAGCGGGGCCAGAGCAGTACTTC. It translates to CASSPIIPPGLAGPEQYF.

There are a few counts of this clone. The chain recombines TRBV30 with TRBJ2-7; D call uncertain. CDR3 length: 13 residues. V lost 1 base and J 0 bases, leaving 7 bases between the germline ends. Germline V gives CDR1 GTSNPN, CDR2 SVGIG (reference sequence). Written as DNA, the CDR3 is TGTGCCTGGAGTGACGGTAGCTCCTACGAGCAGTACTTC. This gives the protein CAWSDGSSYEQYF.